A selection of T cell receptor beta chains follows, all from one sample in a study of blood T cell repertoires in COVID-19. Clones were read by immunoSEQ multiplex PCR, and TCRdb kept only the in-frame ones, dropping some. The sample records about 240,000 clones, approximately 85% being singletons. The sequencing input was peripheral blood. Every receptor here comes from a woman older than 75 with COVID-19, enrolled during active disease. CDR3s include the opening cysteine and the closing phenylalanine or tryptophan. The D gene is left open where the match is weak. The size field is filled for only some rows; it gives once, few, many or a size class.

clone_size d_call j_call v_call cdr3_aa cdr3_nt
. TRBD1 TRBJ2-6 TRBV6-2/TRBV6-3 CASSADRAPSGANVLTF TGTGCCAGCAGTGCCGACAGGGCCCCATCTGGGGCCAACGTCCTGACTTTC
. TRBD1 TRBJ2-7 TRBV5-1 CASSPGDRVVAEQYF TGCGCCAGCAGTCCGGGGGACAGGGTAGTTGCCGAGCAGTACTTC
. . TRBJ2-7 TRBV19 CASSIAPLGLYEQYF TGTGCCAGTAGTATAGCCCCACTAGGACTCTACGAGCAGTACTTC
. . TRBJ1-4 TRBV3-1/TRBV3-2 CASSQVPANEKLFF TGTGCCAGCAGCCAAGTCCCGGCTAATGAAAAACTGTTTTTT
. . TRBJ2-3 TRBV2 CASGSRSDTQYF TGTGCCAGCGGGAGTCGGTCAGATACGCAGTATTTT
. . TRBJ1-1 TRBV4-1 CASSHQGAGEAFF TGCGCCAGCAGCCATCAGGGAGCGGGTGAAGCTTTCTTT
once . TRBJ1-6 TRBV3-1/TRBV3-2 CASSRGQSTFSPLHF TGTGCCAGCAGCCGCGGGCAATCCACTTTTTCACCCCTCCACTTT
few TRBD2 TRBJ2-5 TRBV7-2 CASSLEGSGGWETQYF TGTGCCAGCAGCTTAGAGGGTAGCGGGGGATGGGAGACCCAGTACTTC
few . TRBJ1-2 TRBV18 CASSPPGGYGYTF TGTGCCAGCTCACCTCCGGGGGGCTATGGCTACACCTTC
. TRBD1 TRBJ1-6 TRBV27 CASSLRQGGRSYNSPLHF TGTGCCAGCAGTCTCCGACAGGGGGGACGCTCCTATAATTCACCCCTCCACTTT
. . TRBJ2-1 TRBV2 CASSEVGDNEQFF TGTGCCAGCAGTGAAGTAGGGGACAATGAGCAGTTCTTC
. . TRBJ2-7 TRBV11-2 CASSPGVAEQYF TGTGCCAGCAGTCCAGGGGTGGCCGAGCAGTACTTC
. . TRBJ2-1 TRBV5-8 CASSFRRTSASYNEQFF TGTGCCAGCAGCTTCCGGCGAACTAGTGCCTCCTACAATGAGCAGTTCTTC
. TRBD1 TRBJ1-2 TRBV7-2 CASRLTGDLRGYTF TGTGCCAGCAGGCTGACAGGGGATCTTCGAGGCTACACCTTC
. . TRBJ2-7 TRBV29-1 CSVVSVSSYEQYF TGCAGCGTTGTAAGTGTTAGCTCCTACGAGCAGTACTTC
. TRBD1 TRBJ2-2 TRBV7-9 CASSRGDRATGELFF TGTGCCAGCAGCCGGGGGGACAGGGCCACCGGGGAGCTGTTTTTT
. . TRBJ1-1 TRBV12-3/TRBV12-4 CASSFELNTEAFF TGTGCCAGCAGTTTCGAGTTGAACACTGAAGCTTTCTTT
. . TRBJ1-2 TRBV2 CASSTGTRYGYTF TGTGCCAGCAGTACCGGGACACGCTATGGCTACACCTTC
. . TRBJ1-2 TRBV20-1 CSARSRYGYTF TGCAGTGCTAGATCGCGGTACGGCTACACCTTC
. . TRBJ2-6 TRBV28 CASSSYSGANVLTF TGTGCCAGCAGTTCTTACTCTGGGGCCAACGTCCTGACTTTC
. TRBD1 TRBJ1-4 TRBV28 CASRVGTVNEKLFF TGTGCCAGCAGGGTAGGGACAGTTAATGAAAAACTGTTTTTT
. . TRBJ2-7 TRBV6-5 CASRVVDRSYEQYF TGTGCCAGCAGGGTAGTTGACAGGTCCTACGAGCAGTACTTC
. TRBD2 TRBJ2-7 TRBV2 CASKYTGGPEEQYF TGTGCCAGCAAGTATACGGGAGGGCCGGAAGAGCAGTACTTC
many . TRBJ1-2 TRBV28 CASSFTANYGYTF TGTGCCAGCAGTTTCACAGCCAACTATGGCTACACCTTC
. TRBD1 TRBJ2-1 TRBV30 CAWSVRQGVANEQFF TGTGCCTGGAGTGTACGGCAGGGGGTAGCCAATGAGCAGTTCTTC
. . TRBJ2-2 TRBV2 CASSELGATNTGELFF TGTGCCAGCAGTGAACTGGGGGCCACGAACACCGGGGAGCTGTTTTTT
. TRBD1 TRBJ2-5 TRBV6-5 CASRRDRGRFLTQYF TGTGCCAGCAGACGGGACAGGGGGCGATTTTTGACCCAGTACTTC
. . TRBJ2-1 TRBV18 CASSPLASEQFF TGTGCCAGCTCACCTCTAGCGAGTGAGCAGTTCTTC
. TRBD1 TRBJ2-3 TRBV30 CAWSTGTGTDTQYF TGTGCCTGGAGTACCGGGACAGGGACCGATACGCAGTATTTT
once . TRBJ2-1 TRBV18 CASSPLGTGTVYNEQFF TGTGCCAGCTCACCACTAGGTACGGGAACTGTTTACAATGAGCAGTTCTTC
. TRBD2 TRBJ2-1 TRBV15 CATSRDQTSVWSEQFF TGTGCCACCAGCAGAGATCAGACTAGCGTGTGGAGTGAGCAGTTCTTC
. TRBD1 TRBJ2-1 TRBV2 CASSEPRDRGSNEQFF TGTGCCAGCAGCGAGCCGCGCGACAGGGGGAGCAATGAGCAGTTCTTC
. TRBD1 TRBJ1-6 TRBV19 CASSTRQGVISPLHF TGTGCCAGTAGTACCAGACAGGGGGTAATTTCACCCCTCCACTTT
. . TRBJ1-5 TRBV6-4 CASSESLDNQPQHF TGTGCCAGCAGTGAGAGCCTAGACAATCAGCCCCAGCATTTT
. . TRBJ2-1 TRBV5-1 CASSLLASSYNEQFF TGCGCCAGCAGCTTGCTAGCAAGCTCCTACAATGAGCAGTTCTTC
. . TRBJ1-5 TRBV7-9 CASSSAGRAQHF TGTGCCAGCAGCTCAGCGGGTCGGGCCCAGCATTTT
once . TRBJ1-5 TRBV6-5 CASSYAGPQGQPQHF TGTGCCAGCAGTTACGCGGGCCCACAGGGCCAGCCCCAGCATTTT
. . TRBJ2-3 TRBV21-1 CASSGERGTDTQYF TGTGCCAGCAGCGGGGAGCGGGGCACAGATACGCAGTATTTT
. . TRBJ1-2 TRBV23-1 CASSQLQGYYGYTF TGCGCCAGCAGTCAATTGCAGGGTTACTATGGCTACACCTTC
. TRBD1 TRBJ1-2 TRBV7-3 CASSLNSAGQGGGYTF TGTGCCAGCAGCTTAAACTCGGCGGGACAGGGAGGTGGCTACACCTTC
few TRBD1 TRBJ1-2 TRBV29-1 CSVDPTVRGGYTF TGCAGCGTTGACCCTACGGTCAGGGGGGGCTACACCTTC
. . TRBJ2-2 TRBV6-5 CASSYETGPTGELFF TGTGCCAGCAGTTACGAGACAGGACCCACCGGGGAGCTGTTTTTT
. . TRBJ2-3 TRBV7-2 CASSLSTSTDTQYF TGTGCCAGCAGCCTTTCTACCAGCACAGATACGCAGTATTTT
. TRBD1 TRBJ1-6 TRBV30 CAWKLDRSYNSPLHF TGTGCCTGGAAACTGGACAGGAGTTATAATTCACCCCTCCACTTT
. TRBD2 TRBJ2-7 TRBV2 CASSDLRAGGEQYF TGTGCCAGCAGTGACCTACGAGCGGGGGGCGAGCAGTACTTC
. TRBD1 TRBJ2-1 TRBV7-2 CASSLVQGAGNEQFF TGTGCCAGCAGCTTAGTGCAGGGGGCTGGAAATGAGCAGTTCTTC
. TRBD1 TRBJ1-4 TRBV4-3 CASSQDSPGQGREKLFF TGCGCCAGCAGCCAAGATAGCCCGGGACAGGGTAGGGAAAAACTGTTTTTT
. . TRBJ1-2 TRBV2 CASGSWDKDGYTF TGTGCCAGCGGGTCGTGGGACAAAGATGGCTACACCTTC
. . TRBJ1-2 TRBV19 CASSRTEYGYTF TGTGCCAGTAGCCGGACAGAATATGGCTACACCTTC
. TRBD1 TRBJ1-5 TRBV2 CASSYDRGSNQPQHF TGTGCCAGCAGCTACGACAGGGGAAGCAATCAGCCCCAGCATTTT
. TRBD1 TRBJ1-2 TRBV6-2/TRBV6-3 CASSAGTVNYGYTF TGTGCCAGCAGTGCCGGGACAGTAAACTATGGCTACACCTTC